This TCR beta chain came from a study of patients and donors after allogeneic stem cell transplantation. In its sample, this clonotype was seen a few times. TCRdb reanalysed the RT-PCR reads using MiXCR and keeps one entry per CDR3 protein. The sample lists 800,000 to 1,000,000 distinct CDR3 sequences, over 15% occurring once. Per germline, CDR1 MNHEY and CDR2 SVGEGT. Trimming took off 2 bases at V and 9 bases at J, with 11 bases between the two ends. The CDR3 runs to 13 residues. Source material: blood, either unsorted or a sorted T cell fraction (not recorded which). The V and J genes are TRBV6-2 or TRBV6-3 and TRBJ2-1; D unresolved. The sequence was collected from a human donor who was either an allogeneic HSCT recipient or a stem cell or donor lymphocyte infusion donor (not recorded which). It is not recorded whose cells these are; they may come from a transplant donor. The CDR3 sequence: CASSYVDWGEQFF. As DNA, the CDR3 is TGTGCCAGCAGTTACGTAGACTGGGGTGAGCAGTTCTTC.